Listed below are T cell receptor beta chains from one sample, sequenced in a study of CXCR3-negative and CXCR3-positive naive CD8 T cells. TCRdb reprocessed the 5' RACE reads, keeping one entry per CDR3 protein, no DNA. Its listing shows around 96,000 distinct CDR3 sequences. Sequencing was done on a sample of naive CXCR3- CD8+ T cells from blood. These receptor sequences come from a human donor in good health. Some clones in this sample may be carry-over from other donors' samples. Each CDR3 is given with its conserved first and last residue. The size field is filled for only some rows; it gives once, few, many or a size class.

>TRBJ2-2|.|TRBV5-1
CASNAWEVSNTGELFF
>TRBJ2-7|.|TRBV6-5
CASSYSARTEGIGYEQYF
>TRBJ2-3|.|TRBV7-2
CASSLRWASTDTQYF
>TRBJ2-1|.|TRBV4-2
CASSQFQSYEQFF
>TRBJ1-5|.|TRBV23-1
CASSHPGGGRGQILHLPQHF
>TRBJ1-1|.|TRBV3-1
CASSLQAGQGRSNTEAFF
>TRBJ1-5|.|TRBV29-1
CSVAAPGLEPQHF
>TRBJ2-5|.|TRBV4-2
CASSQLLAGVQETQYF
>TRBJ2-1|.|TRBV12-3/TRBV12-4
CASRPPGDGEQFF
>TRBJ2-7|.|TRBV28
CASSLVRIEQYF
>TRBJ2-4|.|TRBV15
CATSIHGGTNIQYF
>TRBJ2-2|.|TRBV28
CASSFYLGPGGELFF
>TRBJ2-3|.|TRBV7-9
CASSLPSETQYF
>TRBJ2-2|medium-sized|TRBV12-3/TRBV12-4
CASSLVGNTGELFF
>TRBJ2-2|.|TRBV5-6
CASSLIGAGELFF
>TRBJ2-7|.|TRBV5-6
CASSSPYQGHLWQYF
>TRBJ1-2|.|TRBV27
CASSLLGFGGYTF
>TRBJ2-3|.|TRBV5-1
CASSWNRDSPTDTQYF
>TRBJ2-7|.|TRBV4-3
CASSGGTGYEQYF
>TRBJ2-2|.|TRBV29-1
CSVEDLTSGPTGELFF
>TRBJ2-6|.|TRBV15
CATSRPSEQGSYSGANVLTF
>TRBJ2-5|.|TRBV5-1
CASSSYQETQYF
>TRBJ2-1|.|TRBV6-2/TRBV6-3
CASSLPLAGSYNEQFF
>TRBJ2-4|.|TRBV6-2/TRBV6-3
CASSPTGTREAKNIQYF
>TRBJ2-3|.|TRBV4-1
CASSQAGTSGSTDTQYF
>TRBJ2-2|.|TRBV29-1
CSVPDRNTGELFF
>TRBJ2-1|.|TRBV20-1
CSAGLADPRDEQFF
>TRBJ1-5|.|TRBV6-1
CASREEGGQPQHF
>TRBJ2-7|.|TRBV28
CASSLEHTSSYEQYF
>TRBJ1-6|.|TRBV7-9
CASSTLQGRNSSPLHF
>TRBJ1-1|.|TRBV7-9
CASSPDRGNEAFF
>TRBJ2-1|.|TRBV12-3/TRBV12-4
CASTDSANEQFF
>TRBJ1-6|.|TRBV27
CASSLSTGGLYNSPLHF
>TRBJ2-7|.|TRBV7-9
CASSLGLAGQYEQYF
>TRBJ2-7|.|TRBV3-1
CASSQESGLPPYEQYF
>TRBJ2-7|.|TRBV7-8
CASSSYRGLLGEQYF
>TRBJ2-7|.|TRBV7-9
CASSPKGGPGFYEQYF
>TRBJ1-2|.|TRBV21-1
CASSKGWDWNENYGYTF
>TRBJ2-7|.|TRBV12-3/TRBV12-4
CASSPASGGPAYEQYF
>TRBJ1-2|.|TRBV25-1
CASSEHGNRGYGYTF
>TRBJ2-5|.|TRBV21-1
CASSNRGHDLETQYF
>TRBJ2-7|.|TRBV28
CASSTLASYEQYF